These T cell receptor beta chains were read from a single sample in a study of T cells after yellow fever vaccination. TCRdb reanalysed the 5' RACE reads using MiXCR and keeps one entry per CDR3 protein. The profile shows a few hundred thousand distinct CDR3 sequences, roughly 7.2% of them singletons. The sample consisted of CD4+ T cells sorted from PBMCs, taken 15 days after the yellow fever booster vaccination. All receptors derive from a man aged 25 to 40 who received the YFV17D yellow fever vaccine. Each CDR3 is given with its conserved first and last residue. The D gene is left open where the match is weak. Not all rows give a size; the values are once, few, many and, for expanded clones, a class.

abundance	v_gene	d_gene	j_gene	CDR3aa	CDR3nt
.	TRBV7-9	.	TRBJ1-5	CASSQSSSNQPQHF	TGTGCCAGCAGCCAGAGTAGTAGCAATCAGCCCCAGCATTTT
.	TRBV9	.	TRBJ2-2	CASREGATGELFF	TGTGCCAGCAGGGAGGGGGCCACCGGGGAGCTGTTTTTT
few	TRBV12-3/TRBV12-4	.	TRBJ1-2	CASSFFRGDYGYTF	TGTGCCAGCAGTTTCTTCCGAGGGGACTATGGCTACACCTTC
.	TRBV20-1	.	TRBJ2-7	CSPPPAIGYEQYF	TGCAGTCCCCCTCCGGCCATAGGGTACGAGCAGTACTTC
many	TRBV20-1	TRBD2	TRBJ2-1	CSARTSAYNEQFF	TGCAGTGCTAGAACTAGCGCATACAATGAGCAGTTCTTC
many	TRBV7-3	TRBD1	TRBJ2-1	CASSLRQGYNEQFF	TGTGCCAGCAGCTTAAGACAGGGGTACAATGAGCAGTTCTTC
.	TRBV23-1	.	TRBJ2-7	CASNPGLSLCTYEQYF	TGCGCCAGCAACCCGGGACTCTCTTTGTGCACCTACGAGCAGTACTTC
few	TRBV20-1	.	TRBJ2-1	CSARAGLGYNEQFF	TGCAGTGCTAGAGCTGGGCTCGGCTACAATGAGCAGTTCTTC
few	TRBV20-1	.	TRBJ1-1	CSARDGNTEAFF	TGCAGTGCGAGGGACGGTAACACTGAAGCTTTCTTT
.	TRBV7-2	.	TRBJ2-1	CASSLQPGLSNEQFF	TGTGCCAGCAGCTTGCAACCGGGACTTTCCAATGAGCAGTTCTTC
many	TRBV2	TRBD1	TRBJ2-5	CAGSTGVLETQYF	TGTGCCGGATCGACAGGGGTCCTGGAGACCCAGTACTTC
few	TRBV5-1	.	TRBJ2-3	CASSLERTPPDTQYF	TGCGCCAGCAGCTTAGAGCGAACACCCCCAGATACGCAGTATTTT
many	TRBV30	.	TRBJ2-7	CAWSYKGVPNEQYF	TGTGCCTGGAGCTATAAGGGGGTCCCCAACGAGCAGTACTTC
.	TRBV9	.	TRBJ2-3	CASSPFGGTDTQYF	TGTGCCAGCAGCCCCTTTGGAGGGACAGATACGCAGTATTTT
few	TRBV7-2	.	TRBJ1-2	CASSLSGRNYGYTF	TGTGCCAGCAGCTTAAGCGGCCGCAACTATGGCTACACCTTC
.	TRBV5-6	TRBD2	TRBJ2-2	CASRRLAGVAGELFF	TGTGCCAGCAGAAGACTAGCGGGAGTGGCCGGGGAGCTGTTTTTT
few	TRBV19	.	TRBJ2-1	CASRGTGPYNEQFF	TGTGCCAGTAGGGGCACGGGGCCCTACAATGAGCAGTTCTTC
many	TRBV12-3/TRBV12-4	.	TRBJ2-2	CASSVAGELFF	TGTGCCAGCAGCGTCGCCGGGGAGCTGTTTTTT
many	TRBV7-9	.	TRBJ2-3	CASTQTPTVDTQYF	TGTGCCAGCACCCAAACCCCAACTGTGGATACGCAGTATTTT
few	TRBV7-9	.	TRBJ2-7	CASSSGTYSYEQYF	TGTGCCAGCAGCTCCGGGACGTACTCCTACGAGCAGTACTTC
many	TRBV5-1	.	TRBJ2-7	CASSLAAGIHEQYF	TGCGCCAGCAGCTTGGCGGCGGGTATCCACGAGCAGTACTTC
.	TRBV7-2	.	TRBJ2-1	CASSLEVKQFF	TGTGCCAGCAGCTTAGAGGTGAAGCAGTTCTTC
.	TRBV7-2	.	TRBJ1-4	CASSPGAINEKLFF	TGTGCCAGCAGCCCGGGGGCGATCAATGAAAAACTGTTTTTT
.	TRBV7-2	.	TRBJ2-5	CASSFLGSETQYF	TGTGCCAGCAGCTTCCTAGGGTCAGAGACCCAGTACTTC
few	TRBV7-2	TRBD1	TRBJ2-7	CASSSFDRGGYEQYF	TGTGCCAGCAGCTCTTTCGACAGGGGGGGCTACGAGCAGTACTTC
many	TRBV6-2/TRBV6-3	TRBD2	TRBJ2-2	CASSSRPLSGRTTGGELFF	TGTGCCAGCAGCTCCCGTCCCCTTAGCGGGAGGACTACAGGCGGGGAGCTGTTTTTT
.	TRBV6-1	.	TRBJ2-2	CDSSLSNWALSNTGELFF	TGTGACAGCAGTCTATCAAATTGGGCATTATCCAACACCGGGGAGCTGTTTTTT
many	TRBV7-2	.	TRBJ1-1	CASRSYGGNTEAFF	TGTGCCAGCAGATCGTACGGGGGTAACACTGAAGCTTTCTTT
.	TRBV20-1	TRBD1	TRBJ2-2	CCARLMTGVPGTGELFF	TGCTGTGCTAGACTGATGACAGGGGTTCCGGGCACCGGGGAGCTGTTTTTT
.	TRBV3-1	.	TRBJ2-2	CASSQGSNTGELFF	TGTGCCAGCAGCCAAGGATCGAACACCGGGGAGCTGTTTTTT
.	TRBV18	.	TRBJ2-3	CASSLTGTPGTDTQYF	TGTGCCAGCTCACTAACCGGGACACCTGGGACAGATACGCAGTATTTT
many	TRBV18	.	TRBJ1-5	CASPTGDTFYQPQHF	TGTGCCAGCCCGACGGGGGACACGTTTTATCAGCCCCAGCATTTT
many	TRBV28	.	TRBJ1-1	CASSFAESNTEAFF	TGTGCCAGCAGTTTCGCGGAGTCGAACACTGAAGCTTTCTTT
.	TRBV19	.	TRBJ2-5	CASSMKEQTQYF	TGTGCCAGTAGTATGAAGGAGCAGACCCAGTACTTC
few	TRBV4-3	TRBD2	TRBJ2-3	CASSQDLLAGATDTQYF	TGCGCCAGCAGCCAAGATCTCCTAGCGGGGGCCACAGATACGCAGTATTTT
many	TRBV25-1	TRBD2	TRBJ2-5	CASSEPGGDPGRETQYF	TGTGCCAGCAGTGAACCGGGAGGTGACCCAGGTAGAGAGACCCAGTACTTC
.	TRBV10-2	.	TRBJ2-7	CASRKLATYEQYF	TGCGCCAGCAGGAAACTAGCAACCTACGAGCAGTACTTC
.	TRBV6-5	.	TRBJ2-7	CASGYRASSYEQYF	TGTGCCAGCGGATACAGGGCTTCCAGCTACGAGCAGTACTTC
few	TRBV20-1	.	TRBJ2-7	CSARAPLARGYEQYF	TGCAGTGCTAGAGCCCCGCTAGCTCGGGGCTACGAGCAGTACTTC
.	TRBV12-3/TRBV12-4	TRBD2	TRBJ2-3	CASSLAGSKFDTQYF	TGTGCCAGCAGCCTAGCGGGATCGAAGTTTGATACGCAGTATTTT
many	TRBV10-1	TRBD1	TRBJ1-1	CASSLTGITEAFF	TGCGCCAGCAGTTTGACAGGGATCACTGAAGCTTTCTTT
many	TRBV6-2/TRBV6-3	.	TRBJ1-5	CASSNPESGNQPQHF	TGTGCCAGCAGCAATCCCGAATCTGGCAATCAGCCCCAGCATTTT
few	TRBV5-6	.	TRBJ1-6	CASSLVRGNSPLHF	TGTGCCAGCAGCTTGGTTAGAGGGAATTCACCCCTCCACTTT
many	TRBV5-1	TRBD2	TRBJ2-1	CASSASGTNEQFF	TGCGCCAGCAGTGCTAGCGGGACCAATGAGCAGTTCTTC
many	TRBV27	TRBD1	TRBJ2-7	CASRTDRNYEQYF	TGTGCCAGCAGGACGGACAGGAACTACGAGCAGTACTTC
.	TRBV5-1	TRBD2	TRBJ2-3	CASAAGGTGDTQYF	TGCGCCAGCGCGGCGGGAGGGACTGGAGATACGCAGTATTTT
.	TRBV30	.	TRBJ2-5	CAWGWGQETQYF	TGTGCCTGGGGCTGGGGCCAAGAGACCCAGTACTTC